This T cell receptor (beta chain) emerged from a study of cytomegalovirus exposure and HLA in healthy donors. Comments on this clone: Antigen: not known.

The PCR was carried out with 60 Vbeta primers and 13 Jbeta primers. Profiling relied on immunoSEQ multiplex PCR, and the TCRdb table lists in-frame clones only, not all of them. The data contain some 150,000 clones, roughly 83% of them singletons. General study findings and limits: Links to common viral pathogens appeared, in a later analysis, for several of the most significant clusters. In an earlier analysis, most TCR beta V segments were productive about 87% or about 30% of the time. With later analysis, a missense DCLRE1C variant became linked to TCR beta V- and J-gene trimming.

The receptor comes from a woman aged 50 to 65 in good health and CMV-seronegative. The source material was PBMCs.

CDR3 in DNA: TGCGCCAGCAGCTCCAGTGGGGCGGCTGAAAAACTGTTTTTT. Protein: CASSSSGAAEKLFF. The chain employs TRBV5-1 and TRBJ1-4; D may be TRBD1 (5 bases). Trimming removed 3 bases at V and 7 bases at J, with 13 bases between. CDR3 length equals 14 residues. Germline CDR1 reads SGHRS; CDR2 reads YFSETQ.